A single sample is the source of the 4 T cell receptor beta chains below, sequenced in a study of T cells in Graves' hyperthyroidism and ophthalmopathy (dated by TCRdb to the late 2010s). Library preparation employed multiplex PCR. Data came from an Illumina HiSeq 2000. The TCR beta CDR3 regions were amplified from the RNA transcripts. The TCR CDR3 was subjected to a first round of RT-PCR using the HTBI primer set and the Qiagen OneStep RT-PCR kit. The public reads were reprocessed in TCRdb via fastp at Q25 and MiXCR, keeping in-frame beta chains. Each entry merges the rows of one CDR3 protein and shows their most common DNA and genes. The sample has almost 250,000 distinct CDR3 sequences on record, approximately 25% of them singletons. 35% to 40% of the sample is taken by the ten largest. Specimen: blood. These receptors came from a woman in her 40s with Graves' ophthalmopathy.

J is TRBJ1-1 and V is TRBV19; D uncertain. V was pared by 3 bases and J by 5 bases, with 13 bases between. Germline V lookup: CDR1 LNHDA, CDR2 SQIVND (reference sequence). The CDR3 totals 14 residues. The DNA of the CDR3 is TGTGCCAGTAGTATTTCGGACCTGTGGACTGAAGCTTTCTTT. It codes for CASSISDLWTEAFF.

Ten or more counts support this clonotype. The chain combines TRBV10-2 with TRBJ2-4; 9 nucleotides align to TRBD1. The V gene end was trimmed by 5 bases and the J gene end by 2 bases; junction bases not matched to a gene: 10. Germline loops: CDR1 WSHSY, CDR2 SAAADI. The CDR3 runs 17 residues. The CDR3 protein is CASSFTTGGVTKNIQYF. In nucleotides, the CDR3 is TGCGCCAGCAGTTTCACAACAGGGGGCGTAACCAAAAACATTCAGTACTTC.

This clonotype has at least ten counts. The J gene is TRBJ1-5, the V gene TRBV6-5; TRBD1 aligns across 9 bases. This CDR3 comprises 14 residues. CDR1 and CDR2 (germline): MNHEY, SVGAGI. The trim removed 5 bases at V and 7 bases at J, leaving 6 bases unmatched. CDR3 sequence reads: CASSLQGARQPQHF. CDR3 nucleotides: TGTGCCAGCAGTCTACAGGGGGCGAGACAGCCCCAGCATTTT.

This clonotype was counted between two and nine times. This CDR3 is CSVGREGNSYNEQFF. CDR3 nucleotides: TGCAGCGTTGGTCGGGAGGGGAACTCCTACAATGAGCAGTTCTTC. The chain couples TRBV29-1 to TRBJ2-1; 8 bases agree with TRBD2. The CDR3 is made up of 15 amino acids. Germline V lookup: CDR1 SQVTM, CDR2 ANQGSEA. The V segment lost 4 bases and the J segment 0 bases; nucleotides outside the gene matches: 5.